This TCR beta chain was documented in a study of cytomegalovirus exposure and HLA in healthy donors (dated by TCRdb to between 2016 and 2019). A note on the overall study: An earlier analysis of fewer than 750 of the donors reported 276 Gb of sequence data and 95 million to 140 million unique TCR beta sequences obtained from approximately 180 million T cells. An early release that covered about 600 HLA-typed donors contained about 300 gigabases of sequencing data and around 85 million unique TCR sequences. Among the roughly 380 genotyped donors, roughly 80% belonged to the genetic ancestry cluster associated with self-reported Caucasian donors. The study aimed to test whether signatures of past pathogen exposure could be identified by cataloging public T cell receptors. Using immunosequencing, the study profiled T cell repertoires from approximately 700 subjects and related those repertoires to cytomegalovirus serostatus. A separate validation cohort of roughly 130 different subjects was used in addition to the approximately 700-subject first cohort. To predict cytomegalovirus infection status, the study brought together high-throughput TCR immunosequencing, statistical association of individual TCRs with disease status, and machine learning. In a later analysis, previously published TCR beta repertoires from several hundred donors were re-analyzed and high-resolution HLA genotyping was added so that TCR occurrence patterns could be studied. The later analysis used no new phenotypic data to find candidate immune exposures, relying instead on TCR beta sequences and their occurrence across donors. To decide whether each TCR beta V gene segment behaved as functional or pseudogenic, an earlier analysis of nearly 600 of the donors relied on high-throughput TCR beta sequencing. Donor age, sex, ethnicity and CMV serostatus were collected together with the repertoire data. In a later genetic analysis, genome-wide SNP genotypes for about three fifths of the roughly 670 donors were used, and that subset was treated as a discovery cohort. All discovery cohort repertoires had been generated on a single sequencing platform. Both class I and class II loci were covered by HLA typing, at four-digit resolution. The number of donors typed differed by locus, with roughly 629-640 for A, B, C, DRB1 and DQB1, around 500 for DQA1, about 610 for DPA1, and some 470 for DPB1. Several DR-DQ haplotypes were handled as single units for association and clustering, since linkage in the cohort was strong. On average, 235,054 unique TCR beta nucleotide sequences were sequenced per donor among several hundred genotyped donors of the cohort, with approximately 18% of those sequences being non-productive. Findings and caveats that apply to the study as a whole: The authors suggested that the approach could potentially be generalized to other disease states and immunological phenotypes. The sequencing pipeline was judged likely to have produced a cluster of highly shared sequence variants as a technical artifact. The classifier was reported to diagnose cytomegalovirus status with high specificity and sensitivity in both the original cohort and the validation cohort. In an earlier analysis of approximately 590 of the donors, most TCR beta V segments were observed in productive rearrangements about 90% or about 30% of the time, broadly matching IMGT annotations. Only TCR beta chains were sequenced in this cohort, and the absence of alpha or paired-chain data limited detectable features. In a later analysis, several top co-occurrence clusters were reported to appear linked to parvovirus B19, influenza, CMV and Epstein-Barr virus. In vitro tests confirmed that a few of the cytomegalovirus-associated TCR beta chains recognize cytomegalovirus antigens. Most TCR sequences were observed very rarely across donors, whereas some public TCRs were present in many individuals. A further reported finding was that TCR beta sequences accurately predicted the HLA-A and HLA-B alleles for most subjects in the first cohort. The only immune exposure information available for the cohort was CMV serostatus. Over 15 rarely observed V segments, including chromosome 9 orphons, were excluded from the earlier analysis of approximately 600 of the donors because counts were too low. The study gave a list of over 150 TCR beta chains associated with cytomegalovirus. A later genetic analysis associated a missense DCLRE1C variant with V-gene and J-gene trimming of TCR beta chains, and an independent cohort replicated the association. Assigning TCR associations to individual alleles was difficult when HLA alleles, especially DR and DQ, strongly co-occurred. According to a later analysis, TCR association rates differed among HLA loci, with DRB1 alleles showing the most associated TCRs and HLA-C alleles showing the fewest. Because HLA typing was missing for some donors at each locus, association tests included only the typed subset. Some IMGT-functional V segments, including TRBV6-2 and TRBV6-3, could not be told apart with the 87-base-pair reads, so those segments were excluded. In a later analysis, some 17,000 TCR beta sequences were associated with specific HLA alleles at a false discovery rate of 0.05. Correlated functional status among segregating V segments might reflect linkage disequilibrium, but an unknown experimental factor could not be ruled out. A later analysis found that HLA-associated TCR beta chains were more clonally expanded and had lower generation probabilities than equally common non-associated chains. Most CMV-associated TCR beta chains appeared to be HLA-restricted in a later analysis, and the HLA associations seemed to be driven largely by CMV exposure. A later genetic analysis reported fewer N-insertions in productive TCRs among donors in an Asian-associated ancestry cluster than the 666-donor mean. Presence/absence analyses assumed roughly uniform sequencing depth across donors, an assumption that may not hold.

The receptor library was made with the immunoSEQ multiplex PCR assay. A mixture of 60 forward primers for TCR Vbeta segments and 13 reverse primers for TCR Jbeta segments was used in the multiplex PCR. The CDR3 region of rearranged TCR beta genes was amplified from genomic DNA with a multiplex PCR assay. Amplified TCR beta libraries were sequenced as 87-base-pair reads on the Illumina HiSeq System. The published analysis was carried out like this. A later analysis counted 75 million to 100 million unique TCR beta chains across the approximately 700 repertoires, and around 9.9 million of these chains were shared by at least two donors. To remove PCR and sequencing errors, raw reads were error-corrected and collapsed into unique sequences using a nearest-neighbor algorithm that merged closely related sequences. Alignment of CDR3 sequences to IMGT reference sequences was used to assign V, D and J gene segments. Each retained sequence needed at least a six-nucleotide match to both a V gene segment and a J gene segment. A rearrangement was called productive if the CDR3 had no stop codons and remained in frame with V and J, and every other rearrangement was called non-productive. CDR3 was defined by IMGT convention, running from the second conserved V-encoded cysteine to the conserved J-encoded phenylalanine. The earlier analysis of about 560 of the donors excluded any sequence lacking an unambiguous match to a single V gene segment. An earlier analysis of 450 to 650 of the donors called V segments functional above 56.7% productive rearrangements and segregating when the between-donor standard deviation exceeded 5%. A statistical classification framework was built to diagnose cytomegalovirus status from the catalog of TCR beta chain sequences. In a later analysis, TCR nucleotide sequences were compared against IMGT/GENE-DB human TR gene sequences so that V and J genes could be assigned. The TCRdist pipeline was used in a later analysis to assign CDR3 sequences and most-parsimonious VDJ recombination scenarios. In a later analysis, each TCR beta chain was defined by its CDR3 amino acid sequence together with its V-gene family, and reads without a unique V-gene family were excluded. To address suspected cross-contamination and a sequencing artifact, a later analysis removed around 600 highly shared, low-generation-probability nucleotide sequences. A later analysis calculated a clonal expansion index for each public chain from normalized within-repertoire ranks of inferred template counts. Generation probabilities in a later analysis came from a VDJ recombination model fitted to out-of-frame rearrangements, and those results were checked against IGoR. Hypergeometric tests were used in a later analysis to score TCR-TCR, TCR-HLA and TCR-CMV co-occurrence, with a repertoire-size bias correction applied to the TCR pairs. In a later analysis, false discovery rates were estimated by permuting HLA or CMV assignments 20 times. In a later analysis, co-occurring TCRs were grouped using DBSCAN, with TCRdist sequence similarity added in when clustering inside HLA-allele-positive subsets. Repertoires with fewer than 30,000 or more than 120,000 public chains, plus five repertoires with anomalous nucleotide sharing, were excluded from co-occurrence clustering. TCRdb took this table from immuneACCESS and kept in-frame rearrangements with V and J called. Such tables lack part of the clones; where checked against another copy, unresolved V genes explain under half of the gap, and the rest is unexplained. V, J and clone size are those of that table, while D and trimming were read from the DNA. Here the sample has about 120,000 clones; less than 80% occur a single time. Of the sample, around 3.3% is held by the ten largest clones.

As to this clone: The antigen it recognizes is unknown. The sample holds no much larger clone one base away, and base qualities are not on file.

The germline V gene supplies CDR1 SGHTA and CDR2 FQGNSA. Reading from cysteine to phenylalanine, the CDR3 counts 14 amino acids. The DNA shown is the 42-base CDR3, in frame from base 1. V is pruned by 4 bases and J by 2 bases, leaving 3 bases of the junction without a gene match. The cohort consisted of 666 healthy bone marrow donors. Cohort members were all nominally healthy when sampled, although unrecorded immune exposures were likely present. The donor was CMV seronegative and belonged to the group of 352 seronegative cohort members. Each donor provided a peripheral blood sample, and peripheral blood mononuclear cells were used for TCR beta sequencing. The Qiagen DNeasy Blood Extraction Kit was used to extract genomic DNA from the blood cell samples.

The sample comprised PBMCs. The receptor comes from a woman in her fifties or sixties in good health and CMV-seronegative. Recombination connected TRBV7-2 to TRBJ2-3, and TRBD1 matches 7 of the central bases. In nucleotides, the sequence is TGTGCCAGCAGCTCGGGGACAGACACAGATACGCAGTATTTT. Translation gives CASSSGTDTDTQYF.